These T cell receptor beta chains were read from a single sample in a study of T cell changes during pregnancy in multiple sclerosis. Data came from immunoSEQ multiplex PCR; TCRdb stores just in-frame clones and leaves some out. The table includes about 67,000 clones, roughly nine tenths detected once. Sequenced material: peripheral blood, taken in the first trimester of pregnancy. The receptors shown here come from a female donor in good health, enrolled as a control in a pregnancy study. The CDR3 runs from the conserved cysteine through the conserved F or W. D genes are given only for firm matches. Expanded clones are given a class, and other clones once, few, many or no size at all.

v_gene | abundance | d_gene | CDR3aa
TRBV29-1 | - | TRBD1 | CSAGTGPYEQYF
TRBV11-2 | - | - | CASSFSRLANVLTF
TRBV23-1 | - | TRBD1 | CASSSRGQGQETQYF
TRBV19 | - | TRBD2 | CASSTLAGPSYNEQFF
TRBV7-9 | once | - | CASSLAQGGVVSYEQYF
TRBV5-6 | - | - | CASSLGLAAFTDTQYF
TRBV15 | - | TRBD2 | CATSREDVWGGVAGGPFEQYF
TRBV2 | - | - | CAREGQTYGYTF
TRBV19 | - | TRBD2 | CASSEGLAGVYEQYF
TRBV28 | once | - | CASSLPITGSNEQFF
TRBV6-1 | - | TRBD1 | CASSEPGQSSGNTIYF
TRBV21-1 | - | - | CASSTSDRDHEQYF
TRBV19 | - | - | CASTPDRNYGYTF
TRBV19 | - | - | CASTIGREVSNQPQHF
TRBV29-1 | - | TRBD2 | CSIGTSGSDTQYF
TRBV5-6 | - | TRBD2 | CASSFISGGSQETQYF
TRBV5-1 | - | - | CASSLQGRNTEAFF
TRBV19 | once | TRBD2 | CASSTTAGTSAYNEQFF
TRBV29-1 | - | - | CSVAPGTSTYEQYF
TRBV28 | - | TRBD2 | CASSSPTSGSTDTQYF
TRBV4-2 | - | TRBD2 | CASSQEGPSGSDTQYF
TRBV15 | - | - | CATSRSTFRTATNEKLFF
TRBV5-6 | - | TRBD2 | CASSLGPAGGYNEQFF
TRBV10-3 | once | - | CAISEAGLYGYTF
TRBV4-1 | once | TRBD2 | CASSQDMIGSSGTYEQYF
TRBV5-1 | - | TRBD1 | CASSLAGQAGGPYNEQFF
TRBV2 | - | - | CASRWEQGKETQYF
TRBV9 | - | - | CASSDDRKSAYNEQFF
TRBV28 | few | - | CASSPPSMNTEAFF
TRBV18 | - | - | CASSPPTGNTEAFF
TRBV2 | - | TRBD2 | CASSEQGMIGGRSYEQYF
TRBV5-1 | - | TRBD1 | CASSHGTAPYEQYF
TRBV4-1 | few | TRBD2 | CASSQVDMGLAGYNEQFF
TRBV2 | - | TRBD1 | CANLQGNNEQFF